The next 21 T cell receptor beta chains were all read from a single sample in a study of cytomegalovirus exposure and HLA in healthy donors. It was with 60 Vbeta and 13 Jbeta primers that the PCR ran. Clones were sequenced by immunoSEQ multiplex PCR, and TCRdb holds only the in-frame ones, with some missing. Reported are over 100,000 clones; the ten largest clones contain 6.5% to 7%. Sequencing was performed on PBMCs. The receptors come from a middle-aged man in good health and CMV-seropositive.

The genes are TRBV6-4 and TRBJ1-5, with TRBD1 as a possible D gene (5 bases). The V end was cut by 4 bases, the J end by 5 bases, with 15 bases between. Germline lookup yields CDR1 MRHNA and CDR2 SNTAGT. The CDR3 is 15 amino acids. As DNA, the CDR3 is TGTGCCAGCAGTGTGGGGCAGGGAGGATATCAGCCCCAGCATTTT. Protein sequence: CASSVGQGGYQPQHF.

J is TRBJ2-3 and V is TRBV28; 7 nucleotides match TRBD2. The V and J ends lost 4 bases and 5 bases, in that order; junction bases with no gene match: 3. The CDR3 sequence is 13 residues long. Germline CDR1 MDHEN, CDR2 SYDVKM. CDR3 DNA sequence: TGTGCCAGCAGTTGGGCGGGAGAAGATACGCAGTATTTT. Its protein is CASSWAGEDTQYF.

The chain joins TRBV5-1 to TRBJ2-7; D perhaps matches TRBD2 (5 bases). CDR3 length: 13 residues. Germline V gene lookup returns CDR1 SGHRS and CDR2 YFSETQ. V was cut by 4 bases and J by 6 bases, with 14 bases left in between. This chain's CDR3 is CASSRDPSIEQYF. For the CDR3, the DNA is TGCGCCAGCAGCCGGGATCCTTCGATCGAGCAGTACTTC.

The chain couples TRBV28 to TRBJ2-1, with D possibly being TRBD1 (6 bases). Deletions cut 2 bases from V and 6 bases from J, with 11 bases between. CDR1 and CDR2 (germline): MDHEN, SYDVKM. The CDR3 has 14 residues. The CDR3 is CASSLAGQFNEQFF. In DNA form, the CDR3 reads TGTGCCAGCAGTTTAGCTGGACAGTTCAATGAGCAGTTCTTC.

V and J are TRBV19 and TRBJ1-2; perhaps TRBD1 as D (5 bases). This CDR3 spans 12 amino acids. V lost 8 bases and J lost 9, with 16 bases in between. CDR1 is LNHDA and CDR2 is SQIVND in the germline V gene (reference sequence). For the CDR3, the DNA is TGTGCCAGTCTAGACAGCCCGCAAAGCTACACCTTC. Its translation is CASLDSPQSYTF. Full variable domain (rest looked up from reference TRBV19 and TRBJ1-2): DGGITQSPKYLFRKEGQNVTLSCEQNLNHDAMYWYRQDPGQGLRLIYYSQIVNDFQKGDIAEGYSVSREKKESFPLTVTSAQKNPTAFYLCASLDSPQSYTFGSGTRLTVV.

The J gene is TRBJ1-1, the V gene TRBV9, with D maybe TRBD1 (5 bases). V dropped 0 bases and J dropped 7 bases, with 10 bases sitting between them. CDR3 length: 13 amino acids. Germline-derived CDR1 and CDR2 are SGDLS and YYNGEE. The CDR3 loop is CASSVAPGIEAFF. CDR3 DNA: TGTGCCAGCAGCGTAGCTCCAGGGATTGAAGCTTTCTTT.

The V and J genes are TRBV10-3 and TRBJ1-1; D perhaps matches TRBD1 (6 bases). Germline CDR1 ENHRY, CDR2 SYGVKD. The CDR3 runs 17 residues. With 6 bases removed from V and 0 bases from J, the gap between germline ends came to 20 bases. Written as DNA, the CDR3 is TGTGCCATCAGGCGGCGACCGGACAGCATTGTGAACACTGAAGCTTTCTTT. Translating gives CAIRRRPDSIVNTEAFF.

V and J are TRBV5-6 and TRBJ1-2; 9 nucleotides agree with TRBD1. Germline CDR1 SGHDT, CDR2 YYEEEE. V lost 0 bases to trimming and J lost 7 bases; unmatched junction nucleotides: 10. This CDR3 has 16 amino acids. Here the CDR3 reads CASSLVLDRGRGGYTF. The CDR3 DNA reads as TGTGCCAGCAGCTTGGTACTGGACAGGGGTAGAGGTGGCTACACCTTC.

This rearrangement joins TRBV4-3 to TRBJ2-7; 11 bases fit TRBD2. CDR1 and CDR2 (germline): LGHNA, YSLEER. The J segment lost 2 bases and the V segment lost 0 bases, leaving 6 bases of the junction unmatched. The CDR3 consists of 17 residues. The CDR3 coding sequence is TGCGCCAGCAGCCAAGATAGCGGGGGGGCAGGGGCCTACGAGCAGTACTTC. It encodes CASSQDSGGAGAYEQYF.

The CDR3 nucleotides read TGTGCCAGCAGTGTTACGGGGGCCTACGAGCAGTACTTC. Translating it yields CASSVTGAYEQYF. The rearrangement uses TRBV2 and TRBJ2-7; D might be TRBD2 (6 bases). Germline lookup yields CDR1 SNHLY and CDR2 FYNNEI. Trimming shortened V by 4 bases and J by 2 bases, and 9 bases separated the two germline ends. The CDR3 runs 13 residues.

Here the CDR3 DNA reads TGTGCCAGCAGCGAACCGCAGACAGGGGGCCGATATGGCTACACCTTC. Translation gives CASSEPQTGGRYGYTF. The rearrangement links TRBV9 to TRBJ1-2; 10 bases line up with TRBD1. The CDR3 contains 16 residues. Germline V gives CDR1 SGDLS, CDR2 YYNGEE. J lost 5 bases, V lost 3 bases, and 10 bases had no gene match.

The V gene is TRBV9, the J gene TRBJ2-2; unclear D gene. This CDR3 has 12 residues. Trimming stripped 4 bases from V and 7 bases from J, with 8 bases between. The germline V gene encodes CDR1 SGDLS and CDR2 YYNGEE. CDR3: CASSQSNGELFF. CDR3 DNA sequence: TGTGCCAGCAGCCAATCTAACGGGGAGCTGTTTTTT.

V and J are TRBV6-1 and TRBJ2-5; no clear D gene. The CDR3 extends over 10 amino acids. V lost 11 bases to trimming and J lost 3 bases, with 7 bases between them. The germline CDR1 and CDR2 sequences are MNHNS and SASEGT. This CDR3 reads CAPSEETQYF. The CDR3 DNA sequence: TGTGCCCCCAGCGAAGAGACCCAGTACTTC.

The V and J genes are TRBV27 and TRBJ2-7, with D possibly being TRBD1 (5 bases). Trimming left V 2 bases short and J 5 bases short, with 19 bases between. This CDR3 has 16 amino acids. Germline V CDR1 and CDR2: MNHEY, SMNVEV (reference sequence). CDR3 in DNA: TGTGCCAGCAGTTTACAATATCGGCAGGGCGTCCACGAGCAGTACTTC. Its protein is CASSLQYRQGVHEQYF.

The chain has TRBV27 and TRBJ1-2; D might be TRBD1 (5 bases). V dropped 5 bases and J dropped 4 bases, with 17 bases sitting between them. Germline lookup yields CDR1 MNHEY and CDR2 SMNVEV (reference sequence). This CDR3 comprises 15 residues. The CDR3 bases are TGTGCCAGCAGTGTAGCTGTGGGGGGGAGCTATGGCTACACCTTC. Translated: CASSVAVGGSYGYTF.

The genes are TRBV6-5 and TRBJ1-6; 7 positions agree with TRBD1. Germline CDR1 is MNHEY and CDR2 is SVGAGI. This CDR3 is 14 amino acids long. J gave up 10 bases and V 5 bases, and 8 bases lay outside the gene matches. The CDR3 is CASSRQGVGSPLHF. DNA for the CDR3: TGTGCCAGCAGTCGGCAGGGGGTTGGATCACCCCTCCACTTT.

The chain carries TRBV30 and TRBJ2-3; 10 bases agree with TRBD2. CDR3 size: 13 residues. Germline V lookup: CDR1 GTSNPN, CDR2 SVGIG (reference sequence). V dropped 1 base and J dropped 9; count of bases not matched to a gene: 4. CDR3 DNA sequence: TGTGCCTGGAGTGCCGGGACTAGCGAAACGCAGTATTTT. Protein sequence: CAWSAGTSETQYF.

The chain has TRBV19 and TRBJ1-1; D gene uncertain. The germline V gene has CDR1 LNHDA and CDR2 SQIVND (reference sequence). The V end was cut by 6 bases, the J end by 5 bases, with 16 bases between. This CDR3 has 14 amino acids. For the CDR3, the DNA is TGTGCCAGTAGCGCCCAGAGGGCTGGAACTGAAGCTTTCTTT. Its protein product is CASSAQRAGTEAFF.

This chain joins TRBV4-2 and TRBJ2-7; TRBD1 agrees at 10 bases. Germline V gives CDR1 LGHNA, CDR2 YNFKEQ. V was clipped by 3 bases and J by 3 bases; unmatched bases: 5. This CDR3 is 15 amino acids long. The CDR3 nucleotides read TGTGCCAGCAGCCACCCCGGGACAGGGGACTACGAGCAGTACTTC. It codes for CASSHPGTGDYEQYF.

The rearrangement links TRBV27 to TRBJ2-3, with 10 bases that match TRBD2. This CDR3 is 16 amino acids long. Germline V gene lookup returns CDR1 MNHEY and CDR2 SMNVEV (reference sequence). Trimming took 6 bases from V and 4 from J; bases not matched to a gene: 10. This CDR3 reads CASRLGAGGPPDTQYF. In DNA form, the CDR3 reads TGTGCCAGCAGACTCGGAGCGGGAGGGCCACCAGATACGCAGTATTTT.

This chain uses TRBV15 with TRBJ2-3; 13 nucleotides line up with TRBD2. From germline, CDR1 is LNHNV and CDR2 YYDKDF (reference sequence). CDR3 length: 15 residues. The trim removed 5 bases at V and 5 bases at J, leaving 4 bases unmatched. The CDR3 reads CATSVRLAGGDTQYF. The CDR3 coding sequence is TGTGCCACCAGCGTTAGACTAGCGGGAGGAGATACGCAGTATTTT.